Presented here are 32 T cell receptor beta chains from one specimen sequenced in a study of cytomegalovirus exposure and HLA in healthy donors. The PCR employed 60 Vbeta primers together with 13 Jbeta primers. The assay was immunoSEQ multiplex PCR, and TCRdb's table has in-frame clones only and misses some. The data contain roughly 150,000 clones, over 65% of them singletons. The sample was PBMCs. These receptors all come from a male donor in good health and CMV-seronegative.

The table lists this clone with a few counts. The rearrangement uses TRBV7-2 and TRBJ1-1, with 9 bases aligning to TRBD1. The V gene's germline CDR1 is SGHTA and CDR2 FQGNSA. With 2 bases clipped from V and 7 bases from J, the junction kept 8 bases outside the gene matches. This CDR3 is built from 15 residues. CDR3 nucleotide sequence: TGTGCCAGCAGCTTACCCCGTGGACAGGGGTATGAAGCTTTCTTT. It is translated as CASSLPRGQGYEAFF.

The chain combines TRBV7-9 with TRBJ1-1; maybe TRBD1 (5 bases). The germline CDR1 and CDR2 sequences are SEHNR and FQNEAQ (reference sequence). Trimming removed 5 bases from V and 2 bases from J, with 12 bases in between. This CDR3 spans 14 amino acids. The CDR3 bases are TGTGCCAGCAGCGGAGTGGGGGGAAACACTGAAGCTTTCTTT. Translating it yields CASSGVGGNTEAFF.

The chain employs TRBV2 and TRBJ2-3; TRBD1 matches at 8 bases. Germline assignment: CDR1 SNHLY and CDR2 FYNNEI. J gave up 7 bases and V 7 bases, and 10 bases lay outside the gene matches. This CDR3 contains 14 residues. CDR3 residues: CASNPGTGDYTQYF. The CDR3, as DNA: TGTGCCAGCAACCCCGGGACAGGAGATTATACGCAGTATTTT.

The rearrangement links TRBV5-1 to TRBJ2-5; D is undetermined. The J call may be in error: the DNA end matches TRBJ2-7 better. Germline V gene sequence: CDR1 SGHRS, CDR2 YFSETQ. The CDR3 length is 12 residues. CDR3 residues: CASSLDHYEQYF. In nucleotides, the CDR3 is TGCGCCAGCAGCTTGGATCACTACGAGCAGTACTTC.

This clone was seen just once. J is TRBJ2-7 and V is TRBV7-9; 9 positions match TRBD2. The V gene's germline CDR1 is SEHNR and CDR2 FQNEAQ (reference sequence). With 5 bases clipped from V and 5 bases from J, the junction kept 13 bases outside the gene matches. The CDR3 has 16 amino acids. As DNA, the CDR3 is TGTGCCAGCAGCGATACCCTTAGCGGGAGAAGTGACGAGCAGTACTTC. This encodes CASSDTLSGRSDEQYF. Combining the CDR3 with reference TRBV7-9 and TRBJ2-7 gives the whole variable domain DTGVSQNPRHKITKRGQNVTFRCDPISEHNRLYWYRQTLGQGPEFLTYFQNEAQLEKSRLLSDRFSAERPKGSFSTLEIQRTEQGDSAMYLCASSDTLSGRSDEQYFGPGTRLTVT.

Only one count was recorded for this clone. J is TRBJ2-7 and V is TRBV10-2; TRBD2 matches at 15 bases. Germline V CDR1 and CDR2: WSHSY, SAAADI. This CDR3 region has 17 residues. V lost 3 bases and J lost 4; bases outside the gene matches: 7. In DNA form, the CDR3 reads TGCGCCAGCAGTGATCGGACTAGCGGGAGGGCACGATACGAGCAGTACTTC. Translation gives CASSDRTSGRARYEQYF.

This clone showed up just once. The chain links TRBV2 to TRBJ1-2; no clear D. The germline gives CDR1 SNHLY, CDR2 FYNNEI. Between the trimmed V and J ends, which lost 6 bases and 3 bases, there was a span of 14 bases. CDR3 length: 14 residues. CDR3 DNA sequence: TGTGCCAGCAGGGCCGGCGGGCAGTACTATGGCTACACCTTC. Encoded protein: CASRAGGQYYGYTF.

This chain connects TRBV30 to TRBJ2-7; TRBD2 matches 8 bases. This CDR3 has 13 residues. The trim removed 7 bases at V and 0 bases at J, leaving 5 bases unmatched. The germline V gene has CDR1 GTSNPN and CDR2 SVGIG (reference sequence). This CDR3 is CASEGTSSYEQYF. In nucleotides, the CDR3 is TGTGCCTCCGAGGGGACTAGCTCCTACGAGCAGTACTTC.

This chain connects TRBV7-2 to TRBJ2-7; 9 nucleotides align to TRBD2. Germline CDR1 SGHTA, CDR2 FQGNSA. CDR3 size: 14 residues. V trimming: 3 bases; J trimming: 5 bases; junction bases outside the gene matches: 5. The CDR3 coding sequence is TGTGCCAGCAGCTTGGGACTAGCTCTGAACGAGCAGTACTTC. It specifies CASSLGLALNEQYF. Complete variable domain (other parts from reference TRBV7-2 and TRBJ2-7): GAGVSQSPSNKVTEKGKDVELRCDPISGHTALYWYRQSLGQGLEFLIYFQGNSAPDKSGLPSDRFSAERTGGSVSTLTIQRTQQEDSAVYLCASSLGLALNEQYFGPGTRLTVT.

This chain joins TRBV28 and TRBJ1-5, with TRBD1 as a possible D gene (5 bases). The V gene's germline CDR1 is MDHEN and CDR2 SYDVKM. The length of the CDR3 is 15 residues. V was clipped by 2 bases and J by 3 bases, with 11 bases between them. This chain's CDR3 is CASSLDGGNNQPQHF. The CDR3 bases are TGTGCCAGCAGTTTAGACGGGGGAAACAATCAGCCCCAGCATTTT.

The chain combines TRBV7-2 with TRBJ1-2; no clear D gene. The CDR3 runs 12 residues. Germline loops: CDR1 SGHTA, CDR2 FQGNSA. V lost 5 bases and J lost 1, with 5 bases in between. This CDR3 reads CASSPINYGYTF. CDR3 in DNA: TGTGCCAGCAGCCCTATTAACTATGGCTACACCTTC.

This clone was seen only once. The CDR3 here is CASSPLDRGGTGELFF. The DNA for the CDR3 is TGTGCCAGCTCACCATTGGACAGGGGCGGCACCGGGGAGCTGTTTTTT. The V gene is TRBV18, the J gene TRBJ2-2, with 9 positions matching TRBD1. The V segment lost 2 bases and the J segment 4 bases; nucleotides outside the gene matches: 5. In germline, CDR1 is KGHSH, CDR2 LQKENI. The CDR3 spans 16 residues.

The gene calls are TRBV11-2 and TRBJ2-1; maybe TRBD2 (5 bases). Trimming took off 5 bases at V and 9 bases at J, with 20 bases between the two ends. The CDR3 has 15 residues. Germline-derived CDR1 and CDR2 are SGHAT and FQNNGV. CDR3 sequence: CASSESSTTGGEQFF. In DNA form, the CDR3 reads TGTGCCAGCAGCGAGTCGTCTACCACCGGAGGTGAGCAGTTCTTC.

This chain links TRBV10-3 with TRBJ1-3; D unresolved. CDR3 size: 12 residues. V gave up 8 bases and J gave up 2 bases, with 7 bases separating them. CDR1 ENHRY and CDR2 SYGVKD come from the germline V gene. CDR3 nucleotides: TGTGCCATCTCTTCGGCTGGAAACACCATATATTTT. Translated: CAISSAGNTIYF.

A few counts support this clone. The chain is built from TRBV28 and TRBJ1-5; D uncertain. V was shortened by 7 bases and J by 2 bases, with 30 bases between the two germline ends. Germline CDR1 reads MDHEN; CDR2 reads SYDVKM. The CDR3 contains 20 residues. CDR3 nucleotide sequence: TGTGCCAGCATAGGTCTAGCCGGCGGCGATTTCTGGGCCGGCAATCAGCCCCAGCATTTT. Encoded protein: CASIGLAGGDFWAGNQPQHF.

This clone showed up just once. The chain has TRBV19 and TRBJ1-2; D gene unclear. The germline V gene encodes CDR1 LNHDA and CDR2 SQIVND (reference sequence). V lost 4 bases and J lost 4, with 10 bases in between. The CDR3 is 13 residues long. Here the CDR3 DNA reads TGTGCCAGTAGTACCGGGGTCGGCTATGGCTACACCTTC. Amino acids: CASSTGVGYGYTF.

The chain combines TRBV6-4 with TRBJ2-2, with TRBD1 matching over 9 bases. With V trimmed by 8 bases and J by 0 bases, 1 base remained unmatched. In germline, CDR1 is MRHNA, CDR2 SNTAGT. The CDR3 extends over 14 amino acids. The CDR3 is CASGTGTNTGELFF. The CDR3 DNA sequence: TGTGCCAGCGGGACAGGGACGAACACCGGGGAGCTGTTTTTT.

The rearrangement uses TRBV5-1 and TRBJ2-7, with TRBD2 matching 13 bases. The CDR3 consists of 15 residues. V shed 5 bases and J 5 bases; nucleotides not matched to a gene: 7. In germline, CDR1 is SGHRS, CDR2 YFSETQ. Written as DNA, the CDR3 is TGCGCCAGCAGGTGGACTAGCGGGAGTGTCAACGAGCAGTACTTC. Translation: CASRWTSGSVNEQYF.

This clone was seen once. V is TRBV6-5 and J is TRBJ2-3; possibly TRBD2 for D (6 bases). Germline values: CDR1 MNHEY, CDR2 SVGAGI. The V end lost 6 bases, the J end lost 1 base, and 11 bases lay between the germline ends. The CDR3 has 14 residues. Here the CDR3 DNA reads TGTGCCAGCAGCCTCGGGACTGGCACAGATACGCAGTATTTT. Its translation is CASSLGTGTDTQYF.

This clone was seen a handful of times. J is TRBJ1-2 and V is TRBV10-3, with 7 positions matching TRBD1. The CDR3 consists of 15 residues. Looked up from germline, CDR1 is ENHRY and CDR2 is SYGVKD. The V gene end was trimmed by 0 bases and the J gene end by 2 bases; junction bases not matched to a gene: 3. Here the CDR3 reads CAISESGQANYGYTF. CDR3 DNA: TGTGCCATCAGTGAGTCCGGACAGGCGAACTATGGCTACACCTTC.

This chain uses TRBV7-9 with TRBJ2-7; 7 nucleotides match TRBD2. V trimming: 5 bases; J trimming: 1 base; junction bases outside the gene matches: 14. From germline, CDR1 is SEHNR and CDR2 FQNEAQ (reference sequence). The CDR3 contains 17 residues. CDR3 nucleotides: TGTGCCAGCAGCCCCCACCCGCTAGCGGAAGTTTCCTACGAGCAGTACTTC. Translated: CASSPHPLAEVSYEQYF. The full variable domain, with the rest looked up from reference TRBV7-9 and TRBJ2-7, is DTGVSQNPRHKITKRGQNVTFRCDPISEHNRLYWYRQTLGQGPEFLTYFQNEAQLEKSRLLSDRFSAERPKGSFSTLEIQRTEQGDSAMYLCASSPHPLAEVSYEQYFGPGTRLTVT.

CDR3 sequence reads: CASSLPRARGPTSTDTQYF. CDR3 DNA: TGTGCCAGCAGTTTACCCCGCGCGCGGGGCCCCACAAGCACAGATACGCAGTATTTT. V and J are TRBV28 and TRBJ2-3, with TRBD2 as a possible D gene (6 bases). The CDR3 consists of 19 residues. The germline V gene encodes CDR1 MDHEN and CDR2 SYDVKM. V lost 2 bases and J 0 bases, leaving 21 bases between the germline ends.

The chain carries TRBV5-1 and TRBJ2-6, with 9 nucleotides matching TRBD1. CDR1 and CDR2 (germline): SGHRS, YFSETQ. J was trimmed by 3 bases and V by 3 bases; bases with no gene match: 10. The CDR3 consists of 18 residues. The CDR3: CASSSTPQGAGGANVLTF. CDR3 coding DNA: TGCGCCAGCAGCTCGACACCACAGGGGGCAGGTGGGGCCAACGTCCTGACTTTC.

The CDR3 nucleotides read TGTGCCAGCAGCTCCGGGACATCCATCGGGCAGTACTTC. Amino acid sequence: CASSSGTSIGQYF. V usage is TRBV11-2 and J usage is TRBJ2-7; D might be TRBD1 (6 bases). Trimming left V 4 bases short and J 9 bases short, with 16 bases between. The CDR3 sequence is 13 residues long. In germline, CDR1 is SGHAT, CDR2 FQNNGV. Drawing the rest from reference TRBV11-2 and TRBJ2-7, the complete variable domain is EAGVAQSPRYKIIEKRQSVAFWCNPISGHATLYWYQQILGQGPKLLIQFQNNGVVDDSQLPKDRFSAERLKGVDSTLKIQPAKLEDSAVYLCASSSGTSIGQYFGPGTRLTVT.

This chain connects TRBV18 to TRBJ2-1; D is undetermined. Trimming removed 3 bases from V and 0 bases from J, with 6 bases in between. The germline gives CDR1 KGHSH, CDR2 LQKENI. The CDR3 covers 14 residues. The CDR3 nucleotides read TGTGCCAGCTCACCGACTCGCTCCTACAATGAGCAGTTCTTC. Its protein is CASSPTRSYNEQFF.

This chain connects TRBV5-6 to TRBJ2-7, with a weak D call TRBD1 (6 bases). Looked up from germline, CDR1 is SGHDT and CDR2 is YYEEEE. V was pared by 3 bases and J by 2 bases, with 12 bases between. The CDR3 sequence is 14 residues long. The CDR3 DNA reads as TGTGCCAGCAGCTCCCAGACAGGACCCTACGAGCAGTACTTC. Translation gives CASSSQTGPYEQYF.

This clone showed up just once. The chain has TRBV5-1 and TRBJ2-3; D not certain. V lost 0 bases and J 2 bases, leaving 16 bases between the germline ends. The CDR3 runs 17 residues. Germline values: CDR1 SGHRS, CDR2 YFSETQ. CDR3 loop: CASSLALSSPYTDTQYF. The CDR3 DNA is TGCGCCAGCAGCTTGGCCTTGTCTTCCCCTTACACAGATACGCAGTATTTT.

This chain connects TRBV9 to TRBJ1-2; no clear D. This CDR3 has 14 amino acids. Trimming shortened V by 3 bases and J by 7 bases, and 16 bases separated the two germline ends. Germline V lookup: CDR1 SGDLS, CDR2 YYNGEE. This CDR3 is CASSASDPIAGYTF. The CDR3 DNA follows: TGTGCCAGCAGCGCCTCAGACCCTATAGCTGGCTACACCTTC.

Details on this clone: The junction departs from the called germline gene at one end, perhaps through a read error. The chain links TRBV5-1 to TRBJ1-2; 10 bases align to TRBD1. Germline CDR1 reads SGHRS; CDR2 reads YFSETQ. The CDR3 is 16 residues long. CDR3 residues: CAGSAAGTGAGSGYTF. The CDR3 DNA reads as TGCGCCGGCAGCGCCGCCGGGACAGGGGCTGGAAGTGGCTACACCTTC.

To note about this clone: The junction shows a germline mismatch at one end, possibly a read error. The CDR3 region has the DNA TGTGCCAGCAGCGACTCCGTAGATACGCAGTATTTT. Its translation: CASSDSVDTQYF. The rearrangement links TRBV6-4 to TRBJ2-3; D gene uncertain. Germline V gene sequence: CDR1 MRHNA, CDR2 SNTAGT. The CDR3 has 12 amino acids.

V and J are TRBV6-6 and TRBJ1-2; D is unresolved. Trimming took 0 bases from V and 8 from J, leaving 13 bases between them. The CDR3 runs to 14 residues. CDR1 is MNHNY and CDR2 is SVGAGI in the germline V gene (reference sequence). CDR3 DNA: TGTGCCAGCAGTTACTCGCACGGTGGAGGCGGCTACACCTTC. Amino acid sequence: CASSYSHGGGGYTF.

This clone showed up just once. The rearrangement uses TRBV7-9 and TRBJ1-3, with 7 bases aligning to TRBD1. Per germline, CDR1 SEHNR and CDR2 FQNEAQ (reference sequence). This CDR3 region has 17 residues. Losses at the gene ends were 5 bases for V and 0 bases for J; bases not matched to a gene: 10. The DNA of the CDR3 is TGTGCCAGCAGCCGTCCCGGGACAGCCATCTCTGGAAACACCATATATTTT. Amino acids: CASSRPGTAISGNTIYF.